Listed below are T cell receptor beta chains from one sample, sequenced in a study of T cell changes during pregnancy in multiple sclerosis. Sequenced by immunoSEQ multiplex PCR; TCRdb stores in-frame clones only, minus some. This sample carries approximately 12,000 clones, roughly 86% of them seen once, and the ten largest clones take 14% to 15%. This specimen consisted of CD8+ T cells from peripheral blood mononuclear cells, obtained in the second trimester of pregnancy. These receptors were taken from a female donor in good health, enrolled as a control in a pregnancy study. CDR3s include the opening cysteine and the closing phenylalanine or tryptophan. The D gene is left open where the match is weak.

D	J	V	CDR3	DNA
-	TRBJ1-5	TRBV7-8	CASSMTGPQHF	TGTGCCAGCAGCATGACGGGACCCCAGCATTTT
TRBD1	TRBJ1-1	TRBV11-2	CASSTGQGPLNTEAFF	TGTGCCAGCAGCACCGGACAGGGCCCCTTGAACACTGAAGCTTTCTTT
TRBD1	TRBJ2-7	TRBV10-1	CASSSPDRVKNYEQYF	TGCGCCAGCAGTTCACCGGACAGGGTGAAGAACTACGAGCAGTACTTC
-	TRBJ1-5	TRBV14	CASSQGRQPQHF	TGTGCCAGCAGCCAGGGGCGTCAGCCCCAGCATTTT
TRBD1	TRBJ1-1	TRBV28	CVSSQGQGLNTEAFF	TGTGTCAGCAGCCAGGGACAGGGTTTGAACACTGAAGCTTTCTTT
TRBD2	TRBJ2-3	TRBV7-9	CASSSRLAGRSSTDTQYF	TGTGCCAGCAGCTCCAGACTAGCGGGCCGGAGTAGCACAGATACGCAGTATTTT
-	TRBJ2-7	TRBV5-4	CASGLDRDQRGEQYF	TGTGCCAGCGGCTTAGACAGGGACCAGCGGGGGGAGCAGTACTTC
-	TRBJ1-1	TRBV2	CASSSRGVNTEAFF	TGTGCCAGCAGTAGCCGGGGGGTGAACACTGAAGCTTTCTTT
TRBD1	TRBJ1-5	TRBV27	CASSLSRTGSNQPQHF	TGTGCCAGCAGTTTATCGAGGACAGGGAGCAATCAGCCCCAGCATTTT
-	TRBJ2-1	TRBV10-1	CASSVGLEQFF	TGCGCCAGCAGTGTGGGGCTCGAGCAGTTCTTC